Below, 27 T cell receptor beta chains from the same sample are listed, as sequenced in a study of neurological immune-mediated disorders. TCRdb re-called the 5' RACE reads with MiXCR, one entry per CDR3 protein. The table has under 30,000 distinct CDR3 sequences, over 6.5% seen once; the top ten hold under 5.5%. The sample consisted of PBMCs. The source of these receptors is a woman aged 40 to 49 in good health.

This clonotype was picked up many times. The chain employs TRBV6-5 and TRBJ2-2; D perhaps matches TRBD1 (5 bases). This CDR3 spans 17 amino acids. Trimming took 0 bases from V and 7 from J, leaving 18 bases between them. The germline gives CDR1 MNHEY, CDR2 SVGAGI. The CDR3 sequence is CASSYSTDFARGGELFF. In DNA form, the CDR3 reads TGTGCCAGCAGTTACTCGACAGACTTCGCCCGCGGCGGGGAGCTGTTTTTT.

The chain combines TRBV4-1 with TRBJ2-7, with 10 bases fitting TRBD2. The CDR3 spans 16 residues. V trimming: 6 bases; J trimming: 3 bases; junction bases outside the gene matches: 11. In germline, CDR1 is MGHRA, CDR2 YSYEKL. CDR3 in amino acids: CASSRLGTSANYEQYF. Written as DNA, the CDR3 is TGCGCCAGCAGTCGATTAGGGACTAGCGCGAACTACGAGCAGTACTTC.

This clonotype was seen ten or more times. The chain has TRBV10-3 and TRBJ2-7; 7 positions match TRBD1. The CDR3 totals 13 residues. Per the germline V gene, CDR1 is ENHRY and CDR2 is SYGVKD. The J segment lost 3 bases and the V segment lost 10 bases, leaving 9 bases of the junction unmatched. The CDR3 nucleotides read TGTGCCACCTATGACAGGGCGGGCTACGAGCAGTACTTC. Its translation: CATYDRAGYEQYF.

In this sample, this clonotype turned up many times. V and J are TRBV5-1 and TRBJ2-7; 7 bases agree with TRBD1. Germline V gene sequence: CDR1 SGHRS, CDR2 YFSETQ. The CDR3 sequence is 13 residues long. The V gene end was trimmed by 1 base and the J gene end by 5 bases; junction bases not matched to a gene: 3. The CDR3 region has the DNA TGCGCCAGCAGCTTGACAGGGGCGGACGAGCAGTACTTC. Translated, it gives CASSLTGADEQYF. Full variable domain (remainder filled in from reference TRBV5-1 and TRBJ2-7): KAGVTQTPRYLIKTRGQQVTLSCSPISGHRSVSWYQQTPGQGLQFLFEYFSETQRNKGNFPGRFSGRQFSNSRSEMNVSTLELGDSALYLCASSLTGADEQYFGPGTRLTVT.

This clonotype was recorded many times. CDR3 in amino acids: CASSLPGRNTEAFF. CDR3 nucleotide sequence: TGCGCCAGCAGCTTGCCAGGCCGGAACACTGAAGCTTTCTTT. The chain uses TRBV5-1 and TRBJ1-1; D uncertain. Looked up from germline, CDR1 is SGHRS and CDR2 is YFSETQ. Trimming pared 1 base from V and 1 base from J, leaving 8 bases between. This CDR3 spans 14 amino acids.

This clonotype was counted many times. The genes are TRBV6-5 and TRBJ1-2; D possibly corresponds to TRBD1 (5 bases). Germline V gene lookup returns CDR1 MNHEY and CDR2 SVGAGI. V gave up 4 bases and J gave up 7 bases, with 13 bases separating them. The CDR3 extends over 13 amino acids. The CDR3: CASSSPDGGGYTF. The DNA for the CDR3 is TGTGCCAGCAGTTCCCCGGACGGGGGTGGCTACACCTTC.

This clonotype was seen many times. The chain recombines TRBV5-6 with TRBJ2-7, with D tentatively TRBD1 (6 bases). Trimming shortened V by 2 bases and J by 3 bases, and 21 bases separated the two germline ends. This CDR3 spans 17 amino acids. CDR1 is SGHDT, CDR2 YYEEEE, per germline. The CDR3 DNA reads TGTGCCAGCAGCTTATCGAGGGTGGGCAGGGGATACTACGAGCAGTACTTC. Amino acid sequence: CASSLSRVGRGYYEQYF.

Ten or more counts support this clonotype. The chain is built from TRBV5-5 and TRBJ2-7; no clear D. CDR3 length: 17 amino acids. Trimming removed 4 bases at V and 2 bases at J, with 22 bases between. The germline V gene encodes CDR1 SGHKS and CDR2 YYEKEE (reference sequence). This CDR3 reads CASSIPSGQEWTYEQYF. The DNA of the CDR3 is TGTGCCAGCAGCATACCCTCAGGTCAAGAATGGACCTACGAGCAGTACTTC.

In its sample, this clonotype was seen many times. The rearrangement joins TRBV20-1 to TRBJ2-1, with 7 bases aligning to TRBD2. This CDR3 contains 18 residues. Germline V lookup: CDR1 DFQATT, CDR2 SNEGSKA (reference sequence). Unmatched junction bases numbered 25, after V lost 7 bases and J lost 7 bases. CDR3 amino acids: CSVSPTPLAASSRNEQFF. In DNA, the CDR3 is TGCAGTGTTTCCCCGACCCCGCTAGCGGCCTCCTCTCGGAATGAGCAGTTCTTC.

There are many counts of this clonotype. Germline and junction disagree at one end, which may indicate a read error. The chain links TRBV2 to TRBJ2-1; the match to TRBD2 covers 9 bases. Germline CDR1 reads SNHLY; CDR2 reads FYNNEI. This CDR3 is built from 13 residues. Here the CDR3 DNA reads TGTGCCAGCAAGCTCGGGACTAGCAGTCCCGTTTCCTTC. Residues: CASKLGTSSPVSF.

This clonotype has a count of ten or more. The gene calls are TRBV5-1 and TRBJ1-5; TRBD1 matches at 10 bases. V lost 3 bases and J lost 5; bases outside the gene matches: 11. The CDR3 spans 17 residues. The germline gives CDR1 SGHRS, CDR2 YFSETQ. The CDR3 DNA is TGCGCCAGCAGCTCCAAACCTGGGACAGGGGCAGATCAGCCCCAGCATTTT. This gives the protein CASSSKPGTGADQPQHF.

Many counts were recorded for this clonotype. J is TRBJ2-2 and V is TRBV6-2 or TRBV6-3; D remains unclear. The germline V gene encodes CDR1 MNHEY and CDR2 SVGEGT. The CDR3 runs 14 residues. The V gene lost 6 bases and the J gene lost 1 base, with 9 bases spanning the gap. CDR3: CASSRTENTGELFF. CDR3 coding DNA: TGTGCCAGCAGCCGTACAGAGAACACCGGGGAGCTGTTTTTT.

This clonotype appeared many times. The V and J genes are TRBV7-2 and TRBJ2-7, with 8 bases identical to TRBD2. Germline CDR1 SGHTA, CDR2 FQGNSA. This CDR3 is 16 amino acids long. The V segment lost 1 base and the J segment 7 bases; nucleotides outside the gene matches: 12. The CDR3 loop reads CASSLVGAGVAYEQYF. CDR3 nucleotide sequence: TGTGCCAGCAGCTTAGTCGGAGCGGGAGTAGCGTATGAGCAGTACTTC. Based on the CDR3 plus reference TRBV7-2 and TRBJ2-7, the full variable domain is GAGVSQSPSNKVTEKGKDVELRCDPISGHTALYWYRQSLGQGLEFLIYFQGNSAPDKSGLPSDRFSAERTGGSVSTLTIQRTQQEDSAVYLCASSLVGAGVAYEQYFGPGTRLTVT.

Ten or more counts support this clonotype. The chain links TRBV7-2 to TRBJ2-7; a possible D gene is TRBD1 (5 bases). V was trimmed by 5 bases and J by 6 bases, leaving 20 bases between them. This CDR3 comprises 15 residues. The V gene's germline CDR1 is SGHTA and CDR2 FQGNSA. CDR3 in DNA: TGTGCCAGCAGCCGTAGGGGCCCCCTTAAGAGCGAGCAGTACTTC. Its protein is CASSRRGPLKSEQYF.

This clonotype was found many times. This rearrangement joins TRBV5-1 to TRBJ2-1; 7 bases fit TRBD2. CDR1 is SGHRS and CDR2 is YFSETQ in the germline V gene. The CDR3 is 14 residues long. The junction had 7 bases not matched to a gene; V was cut back by 3 bases and J by 7 bases. The CDR3 protein is CASSWGGGVNEQFF. The DNA of the CDR3 is TGCGCCAGCAGCTGGGGTGGGGGGGTGAATGAGCAGTTCTTC.

The V gene is TRBV7-8, the J gene TRBJ2-7; 9 positions agree with TRBD2. CDR3 size: 16 residues. V dropped 4 bases and J dropped 7; count of bases not matched to a gene: 14. From germline, CDR1 is SGHVS and CDR2 FQNEAQ. The CDR3: CASSSHGFSGSGEQYF. CDR3 bases: TGTGCCAGCAGCTCCCACGGGTTTAGCGGGAGTGGGGAGCAGTACTTC.

This clonotype was recorded many times. The chain couples TRBV15 to TRBJ1-1, with a weak D call TRBD1 (6 bases). With 1 base removed from V and 5 bases from J, the gap between germline ends came to 14 bases. Germline V lookup: CDR1 LNHNV, CDR2 YYDKDF (reference sequence). The CDR3 length is 15 residues. CDR3 sequence reads: CATSRAAGAKTEAFF. The DNA for the CDR3 is TGTGCCACCAGCAGAGCCGCAGGGGCAAAAACTGAAGCTTTCTTT. The variable domain in full, with the rest retrieved from reference TRBV15 and TRBJ1-1, is DAMVIQNPRYQVTQFGKPVTLSCSQTLNHNVMYWYQQKSSQAPKLLFHYYDKDFNNEADTPDNFQSRRPNTSFCFLDIRSPGLGDTAMYLCATSRAAGAKTEAFFGQGTRLTVV.

Many counts were recorded for this clonotype. CDR3 protein: CASSQRLQREKADTQYF. The CDR3, as DNA: TGCGCCAGCAGCCAACGACTGCAGCGGGAGAAGGCAGATACGCAGTATTTT. V and J are TRBV5-1 and TRBJ2-3, with 8 bases identical to TRBD2. V lost 4 bases, J lost 4 bases, and 14 bases stayed unmatched. The CDR3 is made up of 17 amino acids. Germline V gene lookup returns CDR1 SGHRS and CDR2 YFSETQ.

At least ten counts were recorded for this clonotype. V gene TRBV5-1 combines with J gene TRBJ2-2, with 7 nucleotides matching TRBD1. Trimming took 4 bases from V and 2 from J; bases not matched to a gene: 5. There are 15 residues in the CDR3. Germline V gives CDR1 SGHRS, CDR2 YFSETQ. The CDR3 reads CASSPGQLNTGELFF. The CDR3 nucleotides read TGCGCCAGCAGCCCGGGACAGCTTAACACCGGGGAGCTGTTTTTT.

This clonotype was seen many times. V gene TRBV28 combines with J gene TRBJ2-1, with 11 bases aligning to TRBD2. Germline CDR1 reads MDHEN; CDR2 reads SYDVKM. Germline trimming cut 5 bases from V and 5 bases from J; bases unmatched to any gene: 14. CDR3 size: 18 residues. CDR3 DNA sequence: TGTGCCAGCAGTGCCGAGAGGGATTTAGCGGGAGGGGACAATGAGCAGTTCTTC. As protein: CASSAERDLAGGDNEQFF.

The rearrangement links TRBV5-1 to TRBJ2-1, with TRBD2 matching 9 bases. Trimming cost V 9 bases and J 2 bases; bases outside gene matches: 9. Germline V gene lookup returns CDR1 SGHRS and CDR2 YFSETQ. The CDR3 is 15 amino acids. Written as DNA, the CDR3 is TGCGCCATTAGCCTCCGACTAGCGGCCTACAATGAGCAGTTCTTC. Its protein is CAISLRLAAYNEQFF.

This clonotype showed up many times. This chain joins TRBV11-2 and TRBJ2-6; no firm D call. The CDR3 loop spans 15 amino acids. The V end was cut by 1 base, the J end by 1 base, with 5 bases between. Germline-derived CDR1 and CDR2 are SGHAT and FQNNGV. In DNA, the CDR3 is TGTGCCAGCAGCTTAGGCGTTTCTGGGGCCAACGTCCTGACTTTC. Its translation: CASSLGVSGANVLTF.

This clonotype is deemed medium-sized. The chain has TRBV20-1 and TRBJ2-7; 8 bases fit TRBD1. Germline values: CDR1 DFQATT, CDR2 SNEGSKA (reference sequence). The CDR3 is made up of 13 amino acids. The trim removed 3 bases at V and 3 bases at J, leaving 4 bases unmatched. The DNA for the CDR3 is TGCAGTGCTAGGCCCAGGGGGCTCTACGAGCAGTACTTC. It translates to CSARPRGLYEQYF.

This clonotype was counted many times. The chain recombines TRBV3-1 with TRBJ2-1, with 13 bases matching TRBD2. Germline CDR1 is LGHDT and CDR2 is YNNKEL (reference sequence). V shed 2 bases, J shed 3 bases, and the junction held 13 bases outside the gene matches. CDR3 length: 20 amino acids. The CDR3 DNA is TGTGCCAGCAGCCAAAAGGGACTAGCGGGAAGCTCCTCCTACTACAATGAGCAGTTCTTC. It is translated as CASSQKGLAGSSSYYNEQFF.

This clonotype was seen at least ten times. The chain combines TRBV5-5 with TRBJ2-7; 10 bases line up with TRBD2. CDR3 size: 15 residues. Germline values: CDR1 SGHKS, CDR2 YYEKEE (reference sequence). The V and J ends lost 0 bases and 0 bases, in that order; junction bases with no gene match: 0. The CDR3 DNA follows: TGTGCCAGCAGCTTGGGACTAGCGGGCTCCTACGAGCAGTACTTC. Protein product: CASSLGLAGSYEQYF.

This clonotype was counted ten times or more. This sequence joins TRBV2 and TRBJ2-1; D is perhaps TRBD2 (5 bases). V was cut by 4 bases and J by 8 bases, with 15 bases left in between. The CDR3 is made up of 14 amino acids. From germline, CDR1 is SNHLY and CDR2 FYNNEI. The CDR3 DNA reads as TGTGCCAGCAGTGTCGGGATCCTGGGCCATGAGCAGTTCTTC. Its translation is CASSVGILGHEQFF.

Ten or more counts support this clonotype. The chain uses TRBV2 and TRBJ2-7, with 11 bases matching TRBD2. The CDR3 runs 17 residues. Germline CDR1 SNHLY, CDR2 FYNNEI. V trimming: 1 base; J trimming: 0 bases; junction bases outside the gene matches: 5. CDR3 in DNA: TGTGCCAGCAGTGAAGAAGGGACTAGCGGCCTCTCCTACGAGCAGTACTTC. This codes for CASSEEGTSGLSYEQYF.